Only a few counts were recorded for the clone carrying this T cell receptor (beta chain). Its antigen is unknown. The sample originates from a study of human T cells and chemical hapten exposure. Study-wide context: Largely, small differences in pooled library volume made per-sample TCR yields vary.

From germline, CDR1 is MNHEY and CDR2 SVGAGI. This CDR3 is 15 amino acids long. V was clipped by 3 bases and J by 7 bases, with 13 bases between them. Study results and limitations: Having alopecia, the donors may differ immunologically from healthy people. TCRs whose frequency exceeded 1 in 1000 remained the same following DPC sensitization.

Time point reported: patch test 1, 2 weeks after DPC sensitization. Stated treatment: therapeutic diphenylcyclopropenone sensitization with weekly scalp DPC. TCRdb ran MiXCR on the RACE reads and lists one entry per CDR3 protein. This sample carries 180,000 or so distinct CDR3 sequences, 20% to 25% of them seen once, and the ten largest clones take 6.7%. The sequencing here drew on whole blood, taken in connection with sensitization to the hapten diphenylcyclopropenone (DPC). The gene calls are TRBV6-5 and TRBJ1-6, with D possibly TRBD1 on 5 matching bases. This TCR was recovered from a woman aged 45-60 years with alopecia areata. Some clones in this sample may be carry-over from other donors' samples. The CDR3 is CASSYRDLGNSPLHF. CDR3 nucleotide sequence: TGTGCCAGCAGTTATAGGGACCTAGGAAATTCACCCCTCCACTTT.